These 10 T cell receptor beta chains originate from one sample sequenced in a study of T cells in tuberculosis. Repertoires were generated with immunoSEQ multiplex PCR, while TCRdb's copy carries only in-frame clones and drops some. Of 20,000 to 25,000 clones listed, approximately 92% are singletons. Sequencing was done on a sample of PBMCs. The receptors shown here come from a donor under 30 with latent tuberculosis or without tuberculosis infection. Some clones in this sample may be carry-over from other donors' samples.

The rearrangement joins TRBV7-2 to TRBJ1-2; TRBD1 agrees at 8 bases. The CDR3 runs 13 residues. V lost 5 bases, J lost 6 bases, and 5 bases stayed unmatched. Germline V gives CDR1 SGHTA, CDR2 FQGNSA. Written as DNA, the CDR3 is TGTGCCAGCAGCCAAATGACAGGGGATGGCTACACCTTC. Translation gives CASSQMTGDGYTF.

The chain has TRBV7-3 and TRBJ1-1; the D gene is possibly TRBD1 (6 bases). The CDR3 consists of 15 residues. Deletions cut 1 base from V and 8 bases from J, with 17 bases between. Germline V CDR1 and CDR2: SGHTA, FQGTGA. The CDR3 loop is CASSLKGGAGGEAFF. CDR3 coding DNA: TGTGCCAGCAGCTTAAAGGGGGGAGCGGGAGGAGAAGCTTTCTTT.

This clone was seen only once. The chain is built from TRBV9 and TRBJ1-3; a possible D gene is TRBD1 (5 bases). Trimming pared 4 bases from V and 4 bases from J, leaving 15 bases between. The CDR3 contains 15 residues. Germline CDR1 SGDLS, CDR2 YYNGEE. The CDR3 reads CASSINWGVGNTIYF. DNA of the CDR3: TGTGCCAGCAGCATCAATTGGGGGGTAGGAAACACCATATATTTT.

The rearrangement joins TRBV4-2 to TRBJ2-7; maybe TRBD2 (5 bases). Germline CDR1 and CDR2: LGHNA and YNFKEQ. This CDR3 comprises 12 residues. The V gene lost 4 bases and the J gene lost 6 bases, with 10 bases spanning the gap. DNA for the CDR3: TGTGCCAGCAGCCCCCTCGAGGGCGAGCAGTACTTC. Protein sequence: CASSPLEGEQYF.

V is TRBV10-2 and J is TRBJ1-6, with TRBD1 matching over 7 bases. Germline V gives CDR1 WSHSY, CDR2 SAAADI. The ends lost 7 bases at V and 6 bases at J; junction bases unmatched: 3. This CDR3 region has 13 residues. The CDR3 protein is CASNRQGNSPLHF. The CDR3 bases are TGCGCCAGCAACCGACAGGGTAATTCACCCCTCCACTTT.

About this clone: Other DNA sequences in this sample translate to the same CDR3. Written as DNA, the CDR3 is TGTGCCAGCAGCTTTGGGGGGACCAATGAAAAACTGTTTTTT. It translates to CASSFGGTNEKLFF. This sequence joins TRBV7-9 and TRBJ1-4; the D gene is possibly TRBD1 (5 bases). V dropped 3 bases and J dropped 5 bases, with 10 bases sitting between them. The germline V gene has CDR1 SEHNR and CDR2 FQNEAQ (reference sequence). This CDR3 comprises 14 residues.

The chain is built from TRBV13 and TRBJ1-2, with D possibly TRBD1 on 5 matching bases. V lost 4 bases to trimming and J lost 2 bases, with 11 bases between them. The germline V gene has CDR1 PRHDT and CDR2 FYEKMQ (reference sequence). This CDR3 has 14 residues. CDR3 residues: CASSSAGFNYGYTF. Here the CDR3 DNA reads TGTGCCAGCAGCTCGGCAGGGTTCAACTATGGCTACACCTTC. Based on the CDR3 plus reference TRBV13 and TRBJ1-2, the full variable domain is AAGVIQSPRHLIKEKRETATLKCYPIPRHDTVYWYQQGPGQDPQFLISFYEKMQSDKGSIPDRFSAQQFSDYHSELNMSSLELGDSALYFCASSSAGFNYGYTFGSGTRLTVV.

This sequence joins TRBV6-5 and TRBJ1-5; D is uncertain. Per the germline V gene, CDR1 is MNHEY and CDR2 is SVGAGI. The germline V and J ends were trimmed by 5 bases and 7 bases, with 12 bases remaining between them. The CDR3 length is 13 residues. Here the CDR3 DNA reads TGTGCCAGCAGTCCCCCTAGAGGGCAGCCCCAGCATTTT. Its protein product is CASSPPRGQPQHF.

This clone was seen only once. The rearrangement joins TRBV25-1 to TRBJ1-1; TRBD1 matches 8 bases. Germline CDR1 MGHDK, CDR2 SYGVNS. The ends lost 8 bases at V and 1 base at J; junction bases unmatched: 6. The CDR3 totals 14 residues. This CDR3 reads CASGDRRSNTEAFF. In nucleotides, the CDR3 is TGTGCCAGCGGGGACAGGCGGTCGAACACTGAAGCTTTCTTT.

This chain links TRBV5-1 with TRBJ2-1; maybe TRBD1 (6 bases). CDR1 SGHRS and CDR2 YFSETQ come from the germline V gene. Trimming stripped 3 bases from V and 2 bases from J, with 12 bases between. The CDR3 sequence is 15 residues long. CDR3 sequence: CASSSQGNPYNEQFF. The DNA for the CDR3 is TGCGCCAGCAGCTCACAGGGAAACCCCTACAATGAGCAGTTCTTC.